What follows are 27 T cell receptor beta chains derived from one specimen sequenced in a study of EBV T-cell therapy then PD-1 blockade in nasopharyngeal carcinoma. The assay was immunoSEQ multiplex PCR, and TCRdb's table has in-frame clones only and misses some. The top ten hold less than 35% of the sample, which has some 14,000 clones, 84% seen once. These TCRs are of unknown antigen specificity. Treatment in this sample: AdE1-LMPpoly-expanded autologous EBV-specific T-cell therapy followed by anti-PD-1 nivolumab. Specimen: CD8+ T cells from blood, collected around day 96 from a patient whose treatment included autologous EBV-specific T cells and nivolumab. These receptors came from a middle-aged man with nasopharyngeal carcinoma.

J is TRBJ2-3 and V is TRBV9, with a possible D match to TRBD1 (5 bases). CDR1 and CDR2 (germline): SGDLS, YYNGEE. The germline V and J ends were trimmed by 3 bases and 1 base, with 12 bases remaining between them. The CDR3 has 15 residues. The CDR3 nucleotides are TGTGCCAGCAGCGCCCAGGGTTACCGCACAGATACGCAGTATTTT. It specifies CASSAQGYRTDTQYF.

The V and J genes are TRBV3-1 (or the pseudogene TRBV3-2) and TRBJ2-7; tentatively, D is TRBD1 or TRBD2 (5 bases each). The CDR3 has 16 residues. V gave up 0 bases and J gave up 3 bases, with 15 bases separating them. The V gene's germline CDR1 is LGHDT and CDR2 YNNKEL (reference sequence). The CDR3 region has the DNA TGTGCCAGCAGCCAAGATGGTTCGGGACGCCTCTACGAGCAGTACTTC. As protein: CASSQDGSGRLYEQYF.

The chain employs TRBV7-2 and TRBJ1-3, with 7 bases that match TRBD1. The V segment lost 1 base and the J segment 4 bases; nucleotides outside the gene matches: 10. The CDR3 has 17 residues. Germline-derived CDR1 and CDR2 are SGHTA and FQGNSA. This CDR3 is CASSLEGGGRSGNTIYF. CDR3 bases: TGTGCCAGCAGCTTAGAAGGGGGCGGTAGGTCGGGAAACACCATATATTTT.

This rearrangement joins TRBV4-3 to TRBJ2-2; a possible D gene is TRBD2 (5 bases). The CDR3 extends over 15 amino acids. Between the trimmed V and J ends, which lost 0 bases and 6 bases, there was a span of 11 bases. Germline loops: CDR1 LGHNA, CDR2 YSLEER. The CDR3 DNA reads TGCGCCAGCAGCCAAGATCGGCACGGGGCCGGGGAGCTGTTTTTT. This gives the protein CASSQDRHGAGELFF.

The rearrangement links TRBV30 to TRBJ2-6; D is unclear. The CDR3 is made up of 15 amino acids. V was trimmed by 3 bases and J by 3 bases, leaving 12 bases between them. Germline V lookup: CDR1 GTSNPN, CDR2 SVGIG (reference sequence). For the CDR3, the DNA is TGTGCCTGGAGCCCCCGACTCTTTGGGGCCAACGTCCTGACTTTC. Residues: CAWSPRLFGANVLTF. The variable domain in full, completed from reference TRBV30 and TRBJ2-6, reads SQTIHQWPATLVQPVGSPLSLECTVEGTSNPNLYWYRQAAGRGLQLLFYSVGIGQISSEVPQNLSASRPQDRQFILSSKKLLLSDSGFYLCAWSPRLFGANVLTFGAGSRLTVL.

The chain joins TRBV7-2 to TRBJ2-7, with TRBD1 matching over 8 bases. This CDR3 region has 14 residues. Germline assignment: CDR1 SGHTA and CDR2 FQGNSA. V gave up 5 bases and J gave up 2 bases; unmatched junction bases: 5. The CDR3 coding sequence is TGTGCCAGCAGCCCCAGGACAGGGACCTACGAGCAGTACTTC. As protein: CASSPRTGTYEQYF.

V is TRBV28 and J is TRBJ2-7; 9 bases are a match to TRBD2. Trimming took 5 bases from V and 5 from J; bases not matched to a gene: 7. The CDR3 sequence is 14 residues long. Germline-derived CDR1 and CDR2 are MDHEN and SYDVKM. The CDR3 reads CASSPTGTSNEQYF. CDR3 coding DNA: TGTGCCAGCAGTCCGACCGGGACTAGCAACGAGCAGTACTTC.

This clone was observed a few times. In DNA form, the CDR3 reads TGCGCCAGCAGCCAAGTACGGACCGGGACAGGGGCAACCTACGAGCAGTACTTC. Translation: CASSQVRTGTGATYEQYF. The chain couples TRBV4-3 to TRBJ2-7; 10 nucleotides match TRBD1. CDR1 and CDR2 (germline): LGHNA, YSLEER. The CDR3 has 18 residues. After removal of 1 base from V and 2 bases from J, the junction contained 11 bases not matched to a gene.

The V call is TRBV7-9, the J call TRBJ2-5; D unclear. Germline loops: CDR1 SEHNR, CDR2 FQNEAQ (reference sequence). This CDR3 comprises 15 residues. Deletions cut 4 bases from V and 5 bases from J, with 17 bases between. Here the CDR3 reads CASSSLMGLEETQYF. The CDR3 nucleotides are TGTGCCAGCAGCTCTTTGATGGGCTTGGAGGAGACCCAGTACTTC.

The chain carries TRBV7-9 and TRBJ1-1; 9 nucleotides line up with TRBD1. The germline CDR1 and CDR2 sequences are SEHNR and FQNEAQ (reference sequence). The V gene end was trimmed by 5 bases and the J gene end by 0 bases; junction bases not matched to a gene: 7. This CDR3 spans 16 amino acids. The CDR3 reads CASSERDRDVNTEAFF. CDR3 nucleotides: TGTGCCAGCAGCGAACGGGACAGGGACGTGAACACTGAAGCTTTCTTT. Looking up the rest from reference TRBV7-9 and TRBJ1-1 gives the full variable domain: DTGVSQNPRHKITKRGQNVTFRCDPISEHNRLYWYRQTLGQGPEFLTYFQNEAQLEKSRLLSDRFSAERPKGSFSTLEIQRTEQGDSAMYLCASSERDRDVNTEAFFGQGTRLTVV.

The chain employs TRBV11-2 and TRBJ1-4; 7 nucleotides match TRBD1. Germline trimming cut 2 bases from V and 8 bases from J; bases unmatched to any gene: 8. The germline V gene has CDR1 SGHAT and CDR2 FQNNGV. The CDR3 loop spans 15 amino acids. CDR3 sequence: CASSLRVTGVEKLFF. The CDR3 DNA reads TGTGCCAGCAGCTTAAGAGTCACAGGGGTCGAAAAACTGTTTTTT.

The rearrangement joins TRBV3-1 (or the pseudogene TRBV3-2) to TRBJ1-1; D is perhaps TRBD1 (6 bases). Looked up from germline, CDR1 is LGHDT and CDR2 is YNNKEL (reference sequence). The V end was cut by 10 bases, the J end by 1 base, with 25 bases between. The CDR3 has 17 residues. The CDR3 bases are TGTGCCACCCGATCGATGAAGGGGGGCCACCGGAACACTGAAGCTTTCTTT. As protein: CATRSMKGGHRNTEAFF.

DNA of the CDR3: TGTGCCAGCAGCTTAGGCGGGGGTGAAGCTTTCTTT. It translates to CASSLGGGEAFF. The V and J genes are TRBV11-3 and TRBJ1-1; possibly TRBD1 for D (5 bases). V was pared by 1 base and J by 7 bases, with 7 bases between. CDR3 length: 12 residues. The V gene's germline CDR1 is SGHNT and CDR2 YENEEA.

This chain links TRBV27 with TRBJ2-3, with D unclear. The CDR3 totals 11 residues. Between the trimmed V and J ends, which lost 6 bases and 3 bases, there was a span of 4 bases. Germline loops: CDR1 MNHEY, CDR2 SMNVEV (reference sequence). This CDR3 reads CASRKTDTQYF. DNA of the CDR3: TGTGCCAGCAGGAAAACAGATACGCAGTATTTT.

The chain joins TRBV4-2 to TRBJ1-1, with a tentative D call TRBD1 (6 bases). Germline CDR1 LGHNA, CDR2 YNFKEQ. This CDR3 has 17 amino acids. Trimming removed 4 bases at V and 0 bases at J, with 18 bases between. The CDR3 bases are TGTGCCAGCAGCCTCCCGGGGGAAGGGGGTCTGAACACTGAAGCTTTCTTT. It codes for CASSLPGEGGLNTEAFF.

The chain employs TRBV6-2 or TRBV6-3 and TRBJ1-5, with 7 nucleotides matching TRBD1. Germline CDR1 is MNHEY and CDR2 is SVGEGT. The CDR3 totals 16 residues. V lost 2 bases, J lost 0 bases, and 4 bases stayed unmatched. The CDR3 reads CASSYEGQYSNQPQHF. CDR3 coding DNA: TGTGCCAGCAGTTACGAGGGACAGTATAGCAATCAGCCCCAGCATTTT.

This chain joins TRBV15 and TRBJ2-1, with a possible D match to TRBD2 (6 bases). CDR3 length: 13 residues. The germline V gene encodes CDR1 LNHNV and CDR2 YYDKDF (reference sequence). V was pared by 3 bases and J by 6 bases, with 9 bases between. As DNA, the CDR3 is TGTGCCACCAGCAGCCGGACTATCAATGAGCAGTTCTTC. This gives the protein CATSSRTINEQFF.

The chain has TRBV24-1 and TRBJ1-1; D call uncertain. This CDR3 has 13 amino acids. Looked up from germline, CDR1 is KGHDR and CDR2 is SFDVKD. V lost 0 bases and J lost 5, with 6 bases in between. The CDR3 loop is CATSDLVGTEAFF. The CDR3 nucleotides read TGTGCCACCAGTGATTTGGTGGGTACTGAAGCTTTCTTT.

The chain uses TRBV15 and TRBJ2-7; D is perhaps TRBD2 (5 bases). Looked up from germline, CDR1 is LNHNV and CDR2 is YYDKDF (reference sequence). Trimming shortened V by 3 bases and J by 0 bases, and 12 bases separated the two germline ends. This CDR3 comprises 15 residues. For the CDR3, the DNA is TGTGCCACCAGCAGGGATTCTGGAGGCTCCTACGAGCAGTACTTC. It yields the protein CATSRDSGGSYEQYF.

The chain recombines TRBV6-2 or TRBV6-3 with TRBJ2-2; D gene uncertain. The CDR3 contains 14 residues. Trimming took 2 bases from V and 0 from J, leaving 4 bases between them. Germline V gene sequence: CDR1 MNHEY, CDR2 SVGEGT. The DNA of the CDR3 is TGTGCCAGCAGTTACGACACGAACACCGGGGAGCTGTTTTTT. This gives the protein CASSYDTNTGELFF.

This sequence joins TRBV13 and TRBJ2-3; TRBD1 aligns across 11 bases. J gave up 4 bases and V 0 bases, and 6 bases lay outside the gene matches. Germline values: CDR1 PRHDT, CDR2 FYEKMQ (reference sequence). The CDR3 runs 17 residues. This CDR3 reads CASSLGDRGLHADTQYF. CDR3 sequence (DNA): TGTGCCAGCAGCTTAGGGGACAGGGGGCTTCATGCAGATACGCAGTATTTT.

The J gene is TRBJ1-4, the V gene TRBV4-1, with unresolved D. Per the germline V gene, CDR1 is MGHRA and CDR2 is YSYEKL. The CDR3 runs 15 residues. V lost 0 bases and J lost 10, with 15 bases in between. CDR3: CASSQEFFDRRKLFF. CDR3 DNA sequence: TGCGCCAGCAGCCAAGAGTTCTTTGACCGGCGAAAACTGTTTTTT.

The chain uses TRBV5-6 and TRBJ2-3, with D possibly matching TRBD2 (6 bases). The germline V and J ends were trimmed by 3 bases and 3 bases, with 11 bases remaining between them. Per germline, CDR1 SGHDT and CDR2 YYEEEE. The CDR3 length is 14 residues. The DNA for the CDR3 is TGTGCCAGCAGCTGGGCGGGATTTACAGATACGCAGTATTTT. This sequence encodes CASSWAGFTDTQYF.

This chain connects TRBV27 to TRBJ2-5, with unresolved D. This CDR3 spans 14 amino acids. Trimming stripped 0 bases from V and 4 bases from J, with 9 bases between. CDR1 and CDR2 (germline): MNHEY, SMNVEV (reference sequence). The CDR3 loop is CASSLSPVRETQYF. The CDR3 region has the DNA TGTGCCAGCAGTTTATCTCCAGTCAGAGAGACCCAGTACTTC.

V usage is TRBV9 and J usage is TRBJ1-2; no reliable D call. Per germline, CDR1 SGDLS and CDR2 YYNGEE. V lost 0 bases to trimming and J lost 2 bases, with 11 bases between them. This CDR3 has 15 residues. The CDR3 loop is CASSVVGSSNYGYTF. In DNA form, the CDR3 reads TGTGCCAGCAGCGTAGTGGGCAGTTCCAACTATGGCTACACCTTC.

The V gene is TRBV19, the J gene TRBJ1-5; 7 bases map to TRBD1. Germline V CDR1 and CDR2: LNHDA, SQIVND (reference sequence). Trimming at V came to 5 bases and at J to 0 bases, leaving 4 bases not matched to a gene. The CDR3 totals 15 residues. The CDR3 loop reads CASSLGTASNQPQHF. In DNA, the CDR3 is TGTGCCAGTAGTCTGGGGACAGCTAGCAATCAGCCCCAGCATTTT.

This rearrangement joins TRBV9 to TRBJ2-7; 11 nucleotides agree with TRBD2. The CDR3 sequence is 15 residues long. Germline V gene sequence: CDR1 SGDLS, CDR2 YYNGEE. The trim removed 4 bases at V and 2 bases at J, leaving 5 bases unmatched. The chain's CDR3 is CASSPLAGGPYEQYF. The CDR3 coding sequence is TGTGCCAGCAGCCCCTTAGCGGGGGGGCCCTACGAGCAGTACTTC.